A single sample is the source of the 5 T cell receptor beta chains below, sequenced in a study of T cell responses to AZD1222 COVID-19 vaccine. Measured with immunoSEQ multiplex PCR; TCRdb has only the in-frame clones, and not every one. This table has some 190,000 clones, almost 90% appearing once. Sample: peripheral blood, taken on day 0 of AZD1222 vaccination. The receptor set was obtained from an adult in good health.

The chain uses TRBV21-1 and TRBJ1-2; the table calls TRBD1, which could not be checked here. TRBV21-1 is classified as a pseudogene. This CDR3 has 17 amino acids. DNA of the CDR3: TGTGCCAGCAGCAAAGCCGAACTCCCGGGGACATCTTATGGCTACACCTTC. Amino acid sequence: CASSKAELPGTSYGYTF.

This chain links TRBV25-1 with TRBJ1-1; 7 bases match TRBD1. Germline trimming cut 5 bases from V and 1 base from J; bases unmatched to any gene: 1. The germline CDR1 and CDR2 sequences are MGHDK and SYGVNS. The CDR3 is made up of 13 amino acids. CDR3 sequence reads: CASSWTGNTEAFF. CDR3 coding DNA: TGTGCCAGCAGTTGGACAGGGAACACTGAAGCTTTCTTT.

This sequence joins TRBV6-5 and TRBJ1-1, with TRBD1 matching over 7 bases. Trimming at V came to 0 bases and at J to 3 bases, leaving 7 bases not matched to a gene. Germline loops: CDR1 MNHEY, CDR2 SVGAGI. This CDR3 region has 16 residues. CDR3 loop: CASSYSPGGEDTEAFF. CDR3 DNA sequence: TGTGCCAGCAGTTACTCGCCAGGGGGGGAGGACACTGAAGCTTTCTTT.

The chain links TRBV5-1 to TRBJ1-4, with D uncertain. The V and J ends lost 4 bases and 1 base respectively, with 11 bases between them. The CDR3 totals 15 residues. CDR1 is SGHRS, CDR2 YFSETQ, per germline. The CDR3 DNA reads as TGCGCCAGCAGCCCGGACGGAGAAACTAATGAAAAACTGTTTTTT. Protein: CASSPDGETNEKLFF.

V and J are TRBV6-2 or TRBV6-3 and TRBJ1-4; D not resolved. V was shortened by 2 bases and J by 8 bases, with 21 bases between the two germline ends. Germline V lookup: CDR1 MNHEY, CDR2 SVGEGT. This CDR3 contains 17 residues. The CDR3: CASSYPVPAPHPEKLFF. CDR3 bases: TGTGCCAGCAGTTACCCTGTCCCGGCCCCCCATCCGGAAAAACTGTTTTTT.